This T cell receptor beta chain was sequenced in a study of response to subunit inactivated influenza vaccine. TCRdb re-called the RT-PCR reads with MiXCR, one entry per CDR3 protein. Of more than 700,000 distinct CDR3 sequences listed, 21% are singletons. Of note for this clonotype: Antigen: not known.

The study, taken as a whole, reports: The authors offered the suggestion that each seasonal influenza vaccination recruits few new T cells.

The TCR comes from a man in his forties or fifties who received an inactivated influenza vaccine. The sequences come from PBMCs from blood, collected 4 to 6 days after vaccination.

The CDR3 region has the DNA TGTGCCAGCAGCCCTGCCGGGACAGTGAATTCACCCCTCCACTTT. This gives the protein CASSPAGTVNSPLHF. The chain links TRBV7-9 to TRBJ1-6; 7 nucleotides match TRBD1. The CDR3 length is 15 residues. J gave up 7 bases and V 5 bases, and 8 bases lay outside the gene matches. The germline V gene encodes CDR1 SEHNR and CDR2 FQNEAQ (reference sequence).